Below, 24 T cell receptor beta chains from the same sample are listed, as sequenced in a study of T cell responses to AZD1222 COVID-19 vaccine. This table comes from immunoSEQ multiplex PCR, and its TCRdb copy is limited to in-frame clones, with some not included. The table has tens of thousands of clones, more than 75% seen once. The sequencing used peripheral blood, collected on day 0 of AZD1222 vaccination. The source of these receptors is an adult in good health.

The chain links TRBV7-9 to TRBJ2-5, with TRBD1 as a possible D gene (6 bases). CDR3 length: 16 residues. Per the germline V gene, CDR1 is SEHNR and CDR2 is FQNEAQ (reference sequence). V was cut by 5 bases and J by 5 bases, with 21 bases left in between. CDR3 sequence (DNA): TGTGCCAGCAGCAACCGGAAGAGGGGGAAAATTGAGACCCAGTACTTC. Translated, it gives CASSNRKRGKIETQYF.

The genes are TRBV5-1 and TRBJ2-7; a weak D match, TRBD2 (7 bases). CDR1 and CDR2 (germline): SGHRS, YFSETQ. CDR3 length: 14 residues. Deletions cut 0 bases from V and 6 bases from J, with 13 bases between. Here the CDR3 DNA reads TGCGCCAGCAGCTTGGAATGGGGGGGCCGCGAGCAGTACTTC. Protein sequence: CASSLEWGGREQYF.

This clone was seen once. V and J are TRBV11-2 and TRBJ2-1; TRBD2 agrees at 16 bases. The CDR3 sequence is 18 residues long. CDR1 SGHAT and CDR2 FQNNGV come from the germline V gene. V lost 5 bases, J lost 6 bases, and 10 bases stayed unmatched. The DNA of the CDR3 is TGTGCCAGCAGCCCACCGGGACTAGCGGGGGGGAATTTCAATGAGCAGTTCTTC. It specifies CASSPPGLAGGNFNEQFF.

On this clone: Since no conserved phenylalanine or tryptophan closes the CDR3, a read error is the likely cause. Because the CDR3's place on the DNA is in doubt, the DNA is left out and the CDR3 is given as listed by TCRdb. This chain links TRBV1 with TRBJ1-2; the table's D gene call, TRBD1, was not cross checked with the DNA. TRBV1 is a pseudogene segment. The CDR3 adds up to 8 amino acids, both ends counted. The CDR3 region is CTSSLQGI.

J is TRBJ1-4 and V is TRBV6-5; weak D call: TRBD1 (6 bases). The germline V and J ends were trimmed by 7 bases and 7 bases, with 13 bases remaining between them. The germline V gene has CDR1 MNHEY and CDR2 SVGAGI. The CDR3 totals 13 residues. This CDR3 reads CASTTGGGEKLFF. As DNA, the CDR3 is TGTGCCAGCACCACGGGGGGCGGTGAAAAACTGTTTTTT.

A few counts support this clone. The V and J genes are TRBV5-6 and TRBJ1-6, with D uncertain. The germline V and J ends were trimmed by 3 bases and 7 bases, with 8 bases remaining between them. The CDR3 is made up of 13 amino acids. From germline, CDR1 is SGHDT and CDR2 YYEEEE. The CDR3 DNA reads TGTGCCAGCAGCTCCCTGATAAATTCACCCCTCCACTTT. Its protein product is CASSSLINSPLHF.

This chain joins TRBV11-1 and TRBJ1-5; no firm D call. Trimming left V 2 bases short and J 1 base short, with 3 bases between. Germline V gene sequence: CDR1 SGHAT, CDR2 FQDESV (reference sequence). This CDR3 is built from 13 residues. The CDR3 protein is CASSLQSNQPQHF. Written as DNA, the CDR3 is TGTGCCAGCAGCTTACAGAGCAATCAGCCCCAGCATTTT.

This chain connects TRBV6-5 to TRBJ2-1; maybe TRBD2 (6 bases). Trimming took off 7 bases at V and 0 bases at J, with 13 bases between the two ends. The length of the CDR3 is 15 residues. The germline CDR1 and CDR2 sequences are MNHEY and SVGAGI. The CDR3 loop reads CASTQGGGSYNEQFF. CDR3 bases: TGTGCCAGCACTCAGGGAGGTGGCTCCTACAATGAGCAGTTCTTC.

The rearrangement uses TRBV19 and TRBJ2-5; 9 nucleotides match TRBD1. The germline CDR1 and CDR2 sequences are LNHDA and SQIVND (reference sequence). The length of the CDR3 is 16 residues. Losses at the gene ends were 3 bases for V and 1 base for J; bases not matched to a gene: 6. For the CDR3, the DNA is TGTGCCAGTAGTATCCCGGGACAGGGAGGCCAAGAGACCCAGTACTTC. It translates to CASSIPGQGGQETQYF.

This chain connects TRBV7-2 to TRBJ2-6, with 7 nucleotides matching TRBD1. V was clipped by 1 base and J by 1 base; unmatched bases: 7. Germline CDR1 reads SGHTA; CDR2 reads FQGNSA. This CDR3 has 18 amino acids. CDR3 in amino acids: CASSLGGHRGSGANVLTF. DNA for the CDR3: TGTGCCAGCAGCTTAGGGGGCCACAGGGGTTCTGGGGCCAACGTCCTGACTTTC.

The rearrangement links TRBV11-2 to TRBJ2-5, with 7 bases aligning to TRBD1. The CDR3 length is 13 residues. V was clipped by 5 bases and J by 4 bases; unmatched bases: 4. Germline V gene data show CDR1 as SGHAT and CDR2 as FQNNGV. Written as DNA, the CDR3 is TGTGCCAGCAGCAGGGGACAGATAGAGACCCAGTACTTC. This translates into CASSRGQIETQYF.

The chain carries TRBV6-5 and TRBJ1-2, with D possibly matching TRBD1 (5 bases). Looked up from germline, CDR1 is MNHEY and CDR2 is SVGAGI. The CDR3 is 15 residues long. V lost 4 bases and J lost 0, with 12 bases in between. This chain's CDR3 is CASSSGFSTNYGYTF. DNA for the CDR3: TGTGCCAGCAGTTCAGGGTTCTCTACTAACTATGGCTACACCTTC.

This rearrangement joins TRBV6-5 to TRBJ1-2, with D possibly matching TRBD1 (5 bases). This CDR3 contains 15 residues. Looked up from germline, CDR1 is MNHEY and CDR2 is SVGAGI. Trimming removed 5 bases at V and 4 bases at J, with 17 bases between. The CDR3 region is CASSNRDGGIYGYTF. CDR3 bases: TGTGCCAGCAGTAACCGGGACGGGGGGATCTATGGCTACACCTTC.

The CDR3, as DNA: TGTGCCAGCAGAGTAGGGACTAGCAATCAGCCCCAGCATTTT. Its protein is CASRVGTSNQPQHF. The chain has TRBV2 and TRBJ1-5; a weak D match, TRBD1 (5 bases). The CDR3 is made up of 14 amino acids. V lost 6 bases, J lost 0 bases, and 9 bases lay in between. CDR1 is SNHLY, CDR2 FYNNEI, per germline.

This clone was observed a handful of times. This chain links TRBV19 with TRBJ2-7; perhaps TRBD2 as D (5 bases). The CDR3 has 13 amino acids. Looked up from germline, CDR1 is LNHDA and CDR2 is SQIVND (reference sequence). Trimming removed 7 bases from V and 3 bases from J, with 13 bases in between. The DNA for the CDR3 is TGTGCCAGTACCCCTGCGGGCCGCTACGAGCAGTACTTC. Translating gives CASTPAGRYEQYF.

On this clone itself: At one of its ends the junction is not consistent with the germline gene, which may arise from a read error. The rearrangement joins TRBV10-2 to TRBJ2-3; 11 bases map to TRBD2. Germline CDR1 reads WSHSY; CDR2 reads SAAADI. There are 16 residues in the CDR3. The CDR3 sequence: CASSESLAGGGNTQYF. The CDR3, as DNA: TGCGCCAGCAGCGAGTCCCTAGCGGGGGGCGGTAATACGCAGTATTTT.

The chain joins TRBV5-4 to TRBJ2-4, with a possible D match to TRBD2 (5 bases). The CDR3 length is 13 residues. CDR1 and CDR2 (germline): SGHNT, YYREEE (reference sequence). Trimming removed 1 base from V and 8 bases from J, with 10 bases in between. The chain's CDR3 is CASSLMGADIQYF. The CDR3 nucleotides read TGTGCCAGCAGCTTGATGGGAGCAGACATTCAGTACTTC.

The chain uses TRBV9 and TRBJ2-1; 12 bases agree with TRBD2. Germline trimming cut 0 bases from V and 9 bases from J; bases unmatched to any gene: 7. This CDR3 has 16 amino acids. CDR1 is SGDLS and CDR2 is YYNGEE in the germline V gene. The CDR3 region has the DNA TGTGCCAGCAGCGTAGCCCGACTAGCGGGAGTGGGTGAGCAGTTCTTC. Amino acid sequence: CASSVARLAGVGEQFF.

V gene TRBV15 combines with J gene TRBJ2-1; TRBD1 matches 7 bases. Germline V gene data show CDR1 as LNHNV and CDR2 as YYDKDF (reference sequence). The CDR3 spans 17 residues. Trimming at V came to 1 base and at J to 5 bases, leaving 11 bases not matched to a gene. CDR3 region: CATSRGMTGPIDNEQFF. The CDR3 nucleotides read TGTGCCACCAGCAGAGGCATGACAGGGCCTATAGACAATGAGCAGTTCTTC.

The gene calls are TRBV7-8 and TRBJ2-3; tentative D call: TRBD2 (6 bases). Germline lookup yields CDR1 SGHVS and CDR2 FQNEAQ. V gave up 8 bases and J gave up 4 bases, with 19 bases separating them. The CDR3 extends over 15 amino acids. CDR3 in DNA: TGTGCCAGCTCCTGGGGACTCCCGGCGGCAGATACGCAGTATTTT. It translates to CASSWGLPAADTQYF.

This clone was counted a single time. V is TRBV6-5 and J is TRBJ2-2, with TRBD1 matching 8 bases. Per germline, CDR1 MNHEY and CDR2 SVGAGI. This CDR3 is built from 16 residues. The ends lost 2 bases at V and 7 bases at J; junction bases unmatched: 9. The CDR3 protein is CASSYALTGGSGELFF. CDR3 nucleotide sequence: TGTGCCAGCAGTTACGCATTAACAGGGGGGAGCGGGGAGCTGTTTTTT.

The gene calls are TRBV27 and TRBJ2-2; no reliable D call. V lost 3 bases and J lost 10, with 9 bases in between. The germline V gene encodes CDR1 MNHEY and CDR2 SMNVEV (reference sequence). The CDR3 totals 12 residues. Written as DNA, the CDR3 is TGTGCCAGCAGTTTTAACCAGTTGGAGCTGTTTTTT. It encodes CASSFNQLELFF.

The rearrangement joins TRBV19 to TRBJ2-2; either TRBD1 or TRBD2 may supply D (5 bases each). The germline CDR1 and CDR2 sequences are LNHDA and SQIVND (reference sequence). V lost 5 bases and J 2 bases, leaving 12 bases between the germline ends. The CDR3 loop spans 15 amino acids. The CDR3 reads CASSGTRDNTGELFF. The DNA for the CDR3 is TGTGCCAGTAGTGGAACCCGGGACAACACCGGGGAGCTGTTTTTT. Looking up the rest from reference TRBV19 and TRBJ2-2 gives the full variable domain: DGGITQSPKYLFRKEGQNVTLSCEQNLNHDAMYWYRQDPGQGLRLIYYSQIVNDFQKGDIAEGYSVSREKKESFPLTVTSAQKNPTAFYLCASSGTRDNTGELFFGEGSRLTVL.

This chain connects TRBV11-2 to TRBJ2-3; maybe TRBD1 (5 bases). Germline CDR1 and CDR2: SGHAT and FQNNGV. This CDR3 contains 13 residues. V lost 10 bases and J lost 3, with 14 bases in between. CDR3 loop: CATRAAGTDTQYF. CDR3 nucleotides: TGTGCCACCAGGGCTGCTGGTACAGATACGCAGTATTTT.